This TCR beta chain was sequenced during a study of T cell responses to AZD1222 COVID-19 vaccine. Broader study findings: Within unmutated variant regions lay the reported targets of nearly half of spike-specific TCRs. No day 14 peak samples; only post-peak repertoires were characterized. Breadth and depth of Spike-specific TCRs rose after two AZD1222 doses.

The analysis combined second doses at about 4 or about 12 weeks. V lost 6 bases to trimming and J lost 0 bases, with 8 bases between them. This CDR3 contains 13 residues. The germline V gene has CDR1 SGHDN and CDR2 FVKESK. As for this clone: No antigen is known for it.

Sequencing was performed with immunoSEQ multiplex PCR; in TCRdb, only in-frame clones are kept and a portion is missing. The table has roughly 30,000 clones, around 78% seen once. V and J are TRBV14 and TRBJ1-1; no reliable D call. The specimen comprised peripheral blood, sampled 28 days after the second AZD1222 dose. This receptor was taken from an adult who received the AZD1222 COVID-19 vaccine. CDR3 DNA sequence: TGTGCCAGCAGTCGAGCTTTGAACACTGAAGCTTTCTTT. Its protein product is CASSRALNTEAFF.